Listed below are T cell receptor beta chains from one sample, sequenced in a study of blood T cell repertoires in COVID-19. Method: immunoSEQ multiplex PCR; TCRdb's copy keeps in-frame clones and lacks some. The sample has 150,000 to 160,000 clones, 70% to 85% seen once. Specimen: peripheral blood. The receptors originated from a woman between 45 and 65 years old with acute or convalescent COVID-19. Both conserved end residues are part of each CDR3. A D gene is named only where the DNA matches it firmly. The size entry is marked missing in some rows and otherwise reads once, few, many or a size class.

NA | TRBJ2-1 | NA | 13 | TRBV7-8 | CASRNSTGNEQFF | TGTGCCAGCCGGAACTCGACTGGTAATGAGCAGTTCTTC
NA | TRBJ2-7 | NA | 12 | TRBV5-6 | CASRQSSYEQYF | TGTGCCAGCAGGCAGTCCTCCTACGAGCAGTACTTC
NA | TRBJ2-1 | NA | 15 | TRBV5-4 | CASSFRQAGYNEQFF | TGTGCCAGCAGCTTCCGACAAGCCGGCTACAATGAGCAGTTCTTC
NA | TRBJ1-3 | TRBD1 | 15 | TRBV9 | CASSPRTGVGNTIYF | TGTGCCAGCAGCCCCCGGACAGGGGTGGGAAACACCATATATTTT
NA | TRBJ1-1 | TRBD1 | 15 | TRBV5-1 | CASSLAGQGQAEAFF | TGCGCCAGCAGCTTGGCGGGACAGGGACAGGCTGAAGCTTTCTTT
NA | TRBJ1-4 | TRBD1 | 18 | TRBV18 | CASSPPRAGGPTNEKLFF | TGTGCCAGCTCACCACCGAGGGCAGGGGGCCCAACTAATGAAAAACTGTTTTTT
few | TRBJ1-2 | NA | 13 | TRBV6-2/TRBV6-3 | CASSHDLNYGYTF | TGTGCCAGCAGCCACGACCTAAACTACGGCTACACCTTC
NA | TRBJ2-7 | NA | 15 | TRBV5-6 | CASSSQGISYLEQYF | TGTGCCAGCAGCTCACAGGGTATATCCTACCTGGAGCAGTACTTC
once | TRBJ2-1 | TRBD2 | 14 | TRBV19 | CASSISAGGGEQFF | TGTGCCAGTAGTATCTCAGCGGGAGGGGGTGAGCAGTTCTTC
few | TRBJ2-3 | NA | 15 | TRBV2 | CASSVSGGLTDTQYF | TGTGCCAGCAGTGTTTCAGGGGGGTTGACAGATACGCAGTATTTT
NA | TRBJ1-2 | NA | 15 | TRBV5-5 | CASSTLTGPDYGYTF | TGTGCCAGCAGCACATTGACAGGTCCCGACTATGGCTACACCTTC
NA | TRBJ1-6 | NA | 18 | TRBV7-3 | CASSLPLSGGDPGGSLHF | TGTGCCAGCAGCTTACCCCTGAGCGGAGGGGACCCAGGCGGATCCCTCCACTTT
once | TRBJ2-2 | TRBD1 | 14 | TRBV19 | CATQDRGRTGELFF | TGTGCCACCCAGGACAGGGGTAGGACCGGGGAGCTGTTTTTT
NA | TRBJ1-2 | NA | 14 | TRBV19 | CASSRTIANYGYTF | TGTGCCAGTAGCCGGACAATCGCTAACTATGGCTACACCTTC
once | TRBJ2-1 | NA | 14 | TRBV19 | CASSPKGVGAEQFF | TGTGCCAGTAGTCCTAAGGGGGTGGGAGCTGAGCAGTTCTTC
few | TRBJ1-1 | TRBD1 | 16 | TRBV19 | CASSIVGTGVGTEAFF | TGTGCCAGTAGTATAGTGGGGACAGGGGTGGGCACTGAAGCTTTCTTT
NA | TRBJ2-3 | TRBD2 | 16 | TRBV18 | CASSPTSGRGTDTQYF | TGTGCCAGCTCACCGACTAGCGGGAGGGGCACAGATACGCAGTATTTT
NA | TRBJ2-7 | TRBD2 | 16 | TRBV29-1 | CSVGLSSGRKSYEQYF | TGCAGCGTTGGCCTTTCTAGCGGGAGAAAATCCTACGAGCAGTACTTC
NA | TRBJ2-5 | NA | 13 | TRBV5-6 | CASSLRYQETQYF | TGTGCCAGCAGCTTGCGGTACCAAGAGACCCAGTACTTC
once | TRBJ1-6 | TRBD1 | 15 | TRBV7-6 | CASSLGTGGSSPLHF | TGTGCCAGCAGCCTTGGGACAGGGGGAAGTTCACCCCTCCACTTT
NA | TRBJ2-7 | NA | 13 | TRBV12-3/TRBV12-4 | CASSSGPSYEQYF | TGTGCCAGCAGTTCTGGGCCCTCCTACGAGCAGTACTTC
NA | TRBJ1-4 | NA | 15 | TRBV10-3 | CAISESRAANEKLFF | TGTGCCATCAGTGAGTCGAGGGCTGCTAATGAAAAACTGTTTTTT
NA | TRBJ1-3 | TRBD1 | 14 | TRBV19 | CASSAWTGENTIYF | TGTGCCAGTAGTGCCTGGACAGGTGAAAACACCATATATTTT
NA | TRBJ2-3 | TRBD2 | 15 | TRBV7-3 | CASSWTSGGADTQYF | TGTGCCAGCAGCTGGACTAGCGGGGGGGCAGATACGCAGTATTTT
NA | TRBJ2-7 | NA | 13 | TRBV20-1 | CSASALASYEQYF | TGCAGTGCTAGTGCCCTAGCGTCCTACGAGCAGTACTTC
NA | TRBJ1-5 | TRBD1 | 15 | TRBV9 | CASSVEGQTGQPQHF | TGTGCCAGCAGCGTAGAGGGACAGACGGGTCAGCCCCAGCATTTT
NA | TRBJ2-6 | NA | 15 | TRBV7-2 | CASSLRMSGANVLTF | TGTGCCAGCAGCTTGAGGATGTCTGGGGCCAACGTCCTGACTTTC
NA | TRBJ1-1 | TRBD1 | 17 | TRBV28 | CASSSRQGAAGNTEAFF | TGTGCCAGCAGTAGTCGACAGGGGGCGGCGGGAAACACTGAAGCTTTCTTT
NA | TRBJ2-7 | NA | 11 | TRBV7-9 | CASSLTYEQYF | TGTGCCAGCAGCCTCACATACGAGCAGTACTTC
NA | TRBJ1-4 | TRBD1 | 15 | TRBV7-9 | CASSLAETGGEKLFF | TGTGCCAGCAGCTTAGCGGAGACAGGGGGTGAAAAACTGTTTTTT
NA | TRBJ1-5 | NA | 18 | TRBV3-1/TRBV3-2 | CASSHEGGEWPGNQPQHF | TGTGCCAGCAGCCACGAGGGCGGAGAGTGGCCGGGGAATCAGCCCCAGCATTTT
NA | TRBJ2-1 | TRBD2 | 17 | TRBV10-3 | CAISQPGLATSYNEQFF | TGTGCCATCAGCCAACCGGGACTAGCGACATCCTACAATGAGCAGTTCTTC
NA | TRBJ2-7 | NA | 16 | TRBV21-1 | CASSKSNVGEGYEQYF | TGTGCCAGCAGCAAATCTAATGTGGGAGAAGGCTACGAGCAGTACTTC
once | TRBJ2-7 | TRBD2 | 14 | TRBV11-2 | CASGLAGGPYEQYF | TGTGCCAGCGGCCTAGCGGGGGGGCCGTACGAGCAGTACTTC
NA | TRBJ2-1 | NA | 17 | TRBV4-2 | CASSQDGVARPMNEQFF | TGTGCCAGCAGCCAAGATGGAGTAGCGCGACCTATGAATGAGCAGTTCTTC
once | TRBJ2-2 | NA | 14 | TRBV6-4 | CASSRLQNTGELFF | TGTGCCAGCAGTAGACTACAGAACACCGGGGAGCTGTTTTTT
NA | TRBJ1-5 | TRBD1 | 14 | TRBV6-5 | CASSYLGQDQPQHF | TGTGCCAGCAGTTACCTCGGACAGGATCAGCCCCAGCATTTT
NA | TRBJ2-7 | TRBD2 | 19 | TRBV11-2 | CASSSINLGLAGVSYEQYF | TGTGCCAGCAGCTCAATAAACCTCGGACTAGCGGGAGTCTCCTACGAGCAGTACTTC
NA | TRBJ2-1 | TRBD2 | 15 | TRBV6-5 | CASSLAGGAYNEQFF | TGTGCCAGCAGTCTCGCGGGGGGGGCCTACAATGAGCAGTTCTTC
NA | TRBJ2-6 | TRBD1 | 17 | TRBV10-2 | CASSRTGGVDGANVLTF | TGCGCCAGCAGTCGGACAGGGGGCGTCGATGGGGCCAACGTCCTGACTTTC
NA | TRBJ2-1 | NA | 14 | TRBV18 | CASSPGLVKAEQFF | TGTGCCAGCTCGCCGGGACTCGTGAAAGCTGAGCAGTTCTTC
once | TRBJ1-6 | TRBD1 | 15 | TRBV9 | CASSVAGTDNSPLHF | TGTGCCAGCAGCGTTGCCGGGACAGATAATTCACCCCTCCACTTT
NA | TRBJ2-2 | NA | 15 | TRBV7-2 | CASSSLAGNTGELFF | TGTGCCAGCAGCTCACTAGCAGGGAACACCGGGGAGCTGTTTTTT
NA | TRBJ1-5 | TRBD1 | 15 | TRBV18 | CASSPTTGGYQPQHF | TGTGCCAGCTCTCCTACGACAGGGGGCTATCAGCCCCAGCATTTT
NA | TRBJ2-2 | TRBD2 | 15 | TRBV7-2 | CASSPPGLASGELFF | TGTGCCAGCAGCCCCCCGGGACTAGCATCCGGGGAGCTGTTTTTT
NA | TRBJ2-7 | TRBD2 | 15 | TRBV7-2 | CASSPSSGSSDEQYF | TGTGCCAGCAGCCCGTCTAGCGGGAGTTCCGACGAGCAGTACTTC
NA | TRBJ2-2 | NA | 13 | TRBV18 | CASSPGATGELFF | TGTGCCAGCTCACCTGGGGCTACCGGGGAGCTGTTTTTT
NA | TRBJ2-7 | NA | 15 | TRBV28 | CASKPGTLWGYEQYF | TGTGCCAGCAAGCCCGGGACTCTGTGGGGCTACGAGCAGTACTTC
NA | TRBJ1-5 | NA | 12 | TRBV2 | CASSVLNQPQHF | TGTGCCAGCAGTGTCCTGAATCAGCCCCAGCATTTT
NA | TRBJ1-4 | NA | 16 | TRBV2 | CASSRDTYGGSEKLFF | TGTGCCAGCAGTCGGGACACCTACGGAGGCAGTGAAAAACTGTTTTTT
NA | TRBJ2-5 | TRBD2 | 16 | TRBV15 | CATNGLAGLTQETQYF | TGTGCCACCAACGGACTAGCGGGACTGACCCAAGAGACCCAGTACTTC